This paragraph reports one TCR beta chain. This CDR3 is also generated by other DNA sequences in the sample. The sample belongs to a study of blood T cell repertoires in COVID-19. The method was immunoSEQ multiplex PCR; TCRdb's version includes in-frame clones alone and lacks a portion of them. The table shows hundreds of thousands of clones, with around 92% occurring only once. The germline V and J ends were trimmed by 4 bases and 5 bases, with 8 bases remaining between them. The CDR3 runs 12 residues. What was sequenced was peripheral blood. The source of this sequence is a man in his forties with acute or convalescent COVID-19. This chain joins TRBV12-3 or TRBV12-4 and TRBJ2-5; a possible D gene is TRBD1 (7 bases). The CDR3 reads CASSSGGETQYF. The CDR3 DNA is TGTGCCAGCAGTTCAGGGGGGGAGACCCAGTACTTC.